Listed below are T cell receptor beta chains from one sample, sequenced in a study of cytomegalovirus exposure and HLA in healthy donors. TCRdb's copy holds only in-frame clones and misses some; the assay was immunoSEQ multiplex PCR. The profile shows about 150,000 clones, 70% to 90% of them singletons. Sequencing input: PBMCs. The receptors were sampled from a human donor in good health. Each CDR3 is given with its conserved first and last residue. The D gene is left open where the match is weak. Expanded clones get a size class; other rows say once, few or many, or leave the size out.

d_call clone_size j_call v_call cdr3_aa cdr3_nt
NA NA TRBJ1-5 TRBV30 CAWGGMGQQPQHF TGTGCCTGGGGGGGGATGGGGCAACAGCCCCAGCATTTT
NA NA TRBJ2-5 TRBV7-2 CASSSYQETQYF TGTGCCAGCAGCTCGTACCAAGAGACCCAGTACTTC
NA NA TRBJ2-5 TRBV6-5 CASSYSYVTGRETQYF TGTGCCAGCAGTTACTCGTATGTCACAGGGAGAGAGACCCAGTACTTC
NA NA TRBJ1-2 TRBV10-3 CAISDQGYYGYTF TGTGCCATCAGCGACCAGGGTTACTATGGCTACACCTTC
TRBD2 NA TRBJ2-2 TRBV6-4 CASSAGTSGMIGELFF TGTGCCAGCAGTGCCGGGACTAGCGGGATGATTGGGGAGCTGTTTTTT
TRBD1 NA TRBJ1-2 TRBV2 CASRTQGGYGYTF TGTGCCAGCAGAACACAGGGGGGCTATGGCTACACCTTC
NA NA TRBJ1-3 TRBV9 CASSVDAGSWNTIYF TGTGCCAGCAGCGTAGATGCGGGGAGTTGGAACACCATATATTTT
NA NA TRBJ2-7 TRBV2 CASLIRGSYEQYF TGTGCCAGCCTCATAAGGGGTTCCTACGAGCAGTACTTC
TRBD1 NA TRBJ1-1 TRBV6-1 CASSVTGPAEAFF TGTGCCAGCAGTGTGACAGGGCCGGCTGAAGCTTTCTTT
TRBD1 few TRBJ1-2 TRBV6-5 CASSSGGGYGYTF TGTGCCAGCAGTTCAGGGGGAGGCTATGGCTACACCTTC
TRBD1 few TRBJ2-7 TRBV7-6 CASSIETGFSYEQYF TGTGCCAGCAGCATCGAGACAGGGTTTAGCTACGAGCAGTACTTC
NA NA TRBJ2-7 TRBV19 CASSTLGFYEQYF TGTGCCAGTAGTACGCTAGGATTCTACGAGCAGTACTTC
NA NA TRBJ2-7 TRBV27 CASSLTPPPSSYEQYF TGTGCCAGCAGTCTGACTCCTCCCCCGAGCTCCTACGAGCAGTACTTC
TRBD2 NA TRBJ2-5 TRBV28 CASGGLAGETQYF TGTGCCAGCGGCGGACTAGCGGGAGAGACCCAGTACTTC
NA NA TRBJ1-1 TRBV27 CASSLSYAGNTEAFF TGTGCCAGCAGTTTATCGTACGCGGGGAACACTGAAGCTTTCTTT
NA NA TRBJ1-1 TRBV29-1 CSVIGRLNTEAFF TGCAGCGTAATAGGGAGACTGAACACTGAAGCTTTCTTT
TRBD2 NA TRBJ2-2 TRBV14 CASSQDELAGVGELFF TGTGCCAGCAGCCAAGATGAACTAGCGGGGGTCGGGGAGCTGTTTTTT
NA NA TRBJ1-5 TRBV4-1 CASSQAGTSYSNQPQHF TGCGCCAGCAGCCAAGCCGGGACAAGTTATAGCAATCAGCCCCAGCATTTT
TRBD2 once TRBJ2-7 TRBV4-1 CASSQDWEGSYEQYF TGCGCCAGCAGCCAAGATTGGGAGGGCTCCTACGAGCAGTACTTC
TRBD1 once TRBJ1-2 TRBV2 CASSGQGNYGYTF TGTGCCAGCAGCGGACAGGGCAACTATGGCTACACCTTC
NA NA TRBJ2-7 TRBV7-6 CASSSNTYEQYF TGTGCCAGCAGCTCGAACACCTACGAGCAGTACTTC
TRBD1 once TRBJ1-1 TRBV6-5 CASRPGTGYTEAFF TGTGCCAGCAGGCCCGGGACAGGGTACACTGAAGCTTTCTTT
TRBD1 NA TRBJ1-3 TRBV27 CASSPLTGPLSGNTIYF TGTGCCAGCAGTCCCCTGACAGGGCCCCTCTCTGGAAACACCATATATTTT
NA once TRBJ2-1 TRBV27 CASNAGAVYNEQFF TGTGCCAGCAATGCGGGCGCAGTTTACAATGAGCAGTTCTTC
TRBD1 NA TRBJ1-1 TRBV6-5 CASSYGQGANTEAFF TGTGCCAGCAGTTACGGACAGGGGGCGAACACTGAAGCTTTCTTT
TRBD1 once TRBJ2-5 TRBV29-1 CSAMWQGARETQYF TGCAGCGCAATGTGGCAGGGGGCACGCGAGACCCAGTACTTC
TRBD1 NA TRBJ2-2 TRBV25-1 CASSEDRGSTGELFF TGTGCCAGCAGTGAGGACAGGGGTTCTACCGGGGAGCTGTTTTTT
TRBD1 NA TRBJ1-1 TRBV2 CASNGFRGANTEAFF TGTGCCAGCAATGGCTTCAGGGGGGCGAACACTGAAGCTTTCTTT
NA NA TRBJ2-7 TRBV11-1 CASSLRSTGLYEQYF TGTGCCAGCAGCTTAAGATCTACCGGTCTCTACGAGCAGTACTTC
TRBD1 NA TRBJ1-4 TRBV12-5 CASGFPGQGVKLFF TGTGCTAGTGGTTTTCCGGGACAGGGGGTCAAACTGTTTTTT
NA NA TRBJ1-2 TRBV2 CASSESRGANGYTF TGTGCCAGCAGTGAATCCAGGGGTGCAAATGGCTACACCTTC